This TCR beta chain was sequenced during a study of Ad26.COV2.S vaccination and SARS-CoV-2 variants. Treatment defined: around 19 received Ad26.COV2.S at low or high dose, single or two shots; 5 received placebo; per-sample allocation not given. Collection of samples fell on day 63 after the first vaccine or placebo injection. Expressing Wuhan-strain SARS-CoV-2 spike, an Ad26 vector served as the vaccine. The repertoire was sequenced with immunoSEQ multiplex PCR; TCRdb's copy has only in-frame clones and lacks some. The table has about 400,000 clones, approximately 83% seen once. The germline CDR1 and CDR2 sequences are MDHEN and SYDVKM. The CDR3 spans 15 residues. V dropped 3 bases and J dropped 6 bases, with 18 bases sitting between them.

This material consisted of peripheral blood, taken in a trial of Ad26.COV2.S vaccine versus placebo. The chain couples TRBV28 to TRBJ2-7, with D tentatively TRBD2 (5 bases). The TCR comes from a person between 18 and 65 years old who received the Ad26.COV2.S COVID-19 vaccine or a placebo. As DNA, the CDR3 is TGTGCCAGCAGTTTGCCTACCTTAGTCCGGGGCGAGCAGTACTTC. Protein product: CASSLPTLVRGEQYF.